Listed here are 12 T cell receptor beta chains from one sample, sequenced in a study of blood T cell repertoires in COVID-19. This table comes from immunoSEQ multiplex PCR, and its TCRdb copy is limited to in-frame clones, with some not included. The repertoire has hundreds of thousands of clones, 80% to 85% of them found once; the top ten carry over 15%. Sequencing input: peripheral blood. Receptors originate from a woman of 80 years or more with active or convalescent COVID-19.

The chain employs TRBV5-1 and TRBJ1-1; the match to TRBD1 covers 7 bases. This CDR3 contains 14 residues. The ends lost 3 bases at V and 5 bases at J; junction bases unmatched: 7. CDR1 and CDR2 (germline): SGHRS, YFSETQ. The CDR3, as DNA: TGCGCCAGCAGCTCCGAGACAGGGTATACTGAAGCTTTCTTT. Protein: CASSSETGYTEAFF.

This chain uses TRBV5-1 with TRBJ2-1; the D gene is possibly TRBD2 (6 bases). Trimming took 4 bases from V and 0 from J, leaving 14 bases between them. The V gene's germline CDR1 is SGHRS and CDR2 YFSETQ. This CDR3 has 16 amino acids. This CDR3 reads CASSPSGPPSYNEQFF. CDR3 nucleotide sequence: TGCGCCAGCAGCCCCAGCGGGCCACCCTCCTACAATGAGCAGTTCTTC. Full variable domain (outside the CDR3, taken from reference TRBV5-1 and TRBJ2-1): KAGVTQTPRYLIKTRGQQVTLSCSPISGHRSVSWYQQTPGQGLQFLFEYFSETQRNKGNFPGRFSGRQFSNSRSEMNVSTLELGDSALYLCASSPSGPPSYNEQFFGPGTRLTVL.

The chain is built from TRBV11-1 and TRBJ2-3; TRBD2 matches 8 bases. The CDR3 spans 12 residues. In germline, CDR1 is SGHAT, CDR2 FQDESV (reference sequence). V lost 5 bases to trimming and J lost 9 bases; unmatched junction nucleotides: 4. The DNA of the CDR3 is TGTGCCAGCAGCCTTAGCGGGGTCACGCAGTATTTT. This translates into CASSLSGVTQYF. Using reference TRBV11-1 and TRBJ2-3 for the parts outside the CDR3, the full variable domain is EAEVAQSPRYKITEKSQAVAFWCDPISGHATLYWYRQILGQGPELLVQFQDESVVDDSQLPKDRFSAERLKGVDSTLKIQPAELGDSAMYLCASSLSGVTQYFGPGTRLTVL.

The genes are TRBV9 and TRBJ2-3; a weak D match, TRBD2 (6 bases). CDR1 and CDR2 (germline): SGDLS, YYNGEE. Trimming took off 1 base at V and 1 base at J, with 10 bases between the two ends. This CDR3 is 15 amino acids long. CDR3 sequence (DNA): TGTGCCAGCAGCGTATTCTCTAGCGGCACAGATACGCAGTATTTT. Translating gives CASSVFSSGTDTQYF.

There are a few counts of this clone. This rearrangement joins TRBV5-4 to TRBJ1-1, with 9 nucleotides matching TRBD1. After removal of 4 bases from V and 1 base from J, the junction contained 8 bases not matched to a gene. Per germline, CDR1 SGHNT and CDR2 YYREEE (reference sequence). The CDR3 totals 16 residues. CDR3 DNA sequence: TGTGCCAGCAGCCCGGGACAGGGAACTGCGAACACTGAAGCTTTCTTT. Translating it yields CASSPGQGTANTEAFF.

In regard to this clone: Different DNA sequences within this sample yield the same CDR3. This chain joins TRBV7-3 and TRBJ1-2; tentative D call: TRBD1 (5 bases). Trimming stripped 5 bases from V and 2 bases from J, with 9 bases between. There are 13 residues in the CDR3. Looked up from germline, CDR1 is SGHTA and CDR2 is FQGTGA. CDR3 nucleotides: TGTGCCAGCAGCCCGGACAAGAACTATGGCTACACCTTC. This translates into CASSPDKNYGYTF. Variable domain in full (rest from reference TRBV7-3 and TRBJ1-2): GAGVSQTPSNKVTEKGKYVELRCDPISGHTALYWYRQSLGQGPEFLIYFQGTGAADDSGLPNDRFFAVRPEGSVSTLKIQRTERGDSAVYLCASSPDKNYGYTFGSGTRLTVV.

In nucleotides, the CDR3 is TGTGCCAGCAGCTTAGGTGTAAAAGAGACCCAGTACTTC. Protein product: CASSLGVKETQYF. The rearrangement joins TRBV11-2 to TRBJ2-5; D is unclear. V was clipped by 1 base and J by 3 bases, with 6 bases between them. The V gene's germline CDR1 is SGHAT and CDR2 FQNNGV. CDR3 length equals 13 residues.

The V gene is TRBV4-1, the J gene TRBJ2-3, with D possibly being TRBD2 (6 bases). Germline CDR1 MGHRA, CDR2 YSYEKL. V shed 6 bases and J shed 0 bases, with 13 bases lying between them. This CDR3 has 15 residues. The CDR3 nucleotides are TGCGCCAGCAGACAGACTAGATTTAGCACAGATACGCAGTATTTT. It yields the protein CASRQTRFSTDTQYF.

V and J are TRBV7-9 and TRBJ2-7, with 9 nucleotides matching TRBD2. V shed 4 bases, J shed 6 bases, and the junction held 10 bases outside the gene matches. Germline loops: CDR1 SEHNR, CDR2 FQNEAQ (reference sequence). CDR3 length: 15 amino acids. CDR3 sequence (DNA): TGTGCCAGCAGCTCCCGGCGGGAGGGAAACGGCGAGCAGTACTTC. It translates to CASSSRREGNGEQYF. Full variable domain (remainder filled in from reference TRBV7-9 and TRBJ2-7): DTGVSQNPRHKITKRGQNVTFRCDPISEHNRLYWYRQTLGQGPEFLTYFQNEAQLEKSRLLSDRFSAERPKGSFSTLEIQRTEQGDSAMYLCASSSRREGNGEQYFGPGTRLTVT.

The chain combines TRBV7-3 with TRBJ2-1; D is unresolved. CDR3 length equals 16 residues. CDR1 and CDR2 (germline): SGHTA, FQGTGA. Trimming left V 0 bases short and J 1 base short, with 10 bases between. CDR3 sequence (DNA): TGTGCCAGCAGCTTAACTGGCGGAGTTTCCTACAATGAGCAGTTCTTC. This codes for CASSLTGGVSYNEQFF.

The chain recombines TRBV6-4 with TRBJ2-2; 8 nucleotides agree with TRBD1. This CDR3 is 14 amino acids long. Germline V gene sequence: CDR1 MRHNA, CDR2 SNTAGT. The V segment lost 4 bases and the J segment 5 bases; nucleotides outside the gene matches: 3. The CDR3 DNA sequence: TGTGCCAGCAGTGCGGACAGGGTTACCGGGGAGCTGTTTTTT. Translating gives CASSADRVTGELFF.

This CDR3 reads CASSFRRGSDSYEQYF. In DNA form, the CDR3 reads TGCGCCAGCAGCTTCCGCCGGGGGTCCGATTCCTACGAGCAGTACTTC. The rearrangement uses TRBV5-1 and TRBJ2-7, with TRBD2 as a possible D gene (6 bases). The CDR3 is 16 amino acids. CDR1 SGHRS and CDR2 YFSETQ come from the germline V gene. Trimming took off 2 bases at V and 1 base at J, with 16 bases between the two ends.